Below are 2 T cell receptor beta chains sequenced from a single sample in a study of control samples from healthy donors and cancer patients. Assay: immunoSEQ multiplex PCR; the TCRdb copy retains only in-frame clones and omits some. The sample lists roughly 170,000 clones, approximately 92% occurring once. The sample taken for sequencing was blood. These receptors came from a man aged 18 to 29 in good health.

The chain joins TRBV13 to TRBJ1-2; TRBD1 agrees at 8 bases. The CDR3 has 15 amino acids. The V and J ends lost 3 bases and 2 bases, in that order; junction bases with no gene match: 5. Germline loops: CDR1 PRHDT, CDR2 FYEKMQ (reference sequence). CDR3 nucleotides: TGTGCCAGCAGCTTCCGGACAGGGAAAAACTATGGCTACACCTTC. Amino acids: CASSFRTGKNYGYTF.

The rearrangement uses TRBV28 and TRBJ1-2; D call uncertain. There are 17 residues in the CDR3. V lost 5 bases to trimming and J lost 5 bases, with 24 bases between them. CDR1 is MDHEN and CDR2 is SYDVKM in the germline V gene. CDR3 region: CASSLNPGPRVWYGYTF. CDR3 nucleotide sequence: TGTGCCAGCAGTCTCAACCCGGGTCCCCGGGTCTGGTATGGCTACACCTTC.